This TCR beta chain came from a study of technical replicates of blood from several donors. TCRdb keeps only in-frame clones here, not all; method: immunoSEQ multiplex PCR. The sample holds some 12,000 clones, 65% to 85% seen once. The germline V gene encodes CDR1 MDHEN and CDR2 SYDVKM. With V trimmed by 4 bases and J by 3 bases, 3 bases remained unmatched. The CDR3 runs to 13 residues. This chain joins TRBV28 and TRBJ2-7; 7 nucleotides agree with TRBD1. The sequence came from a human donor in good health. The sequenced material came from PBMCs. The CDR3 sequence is CASSSTGIYEQYF. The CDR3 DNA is TGTGCCAGCAGTTCGACAGGGATCTACGAGCAGTACTTC.